Shown below are 26 T cell receptor beta chains from a single sample sequenced in a study of early stage breast cancer tumors. Using immunoSEQ multiplex PCR, the repertoire was profiled, and TCRdb retains in-frame clones only, with some absent. The sample has 40,000 to 60,000 clones; approximately 80% are singletons. Sequences were obtained from blood. Receptors originate from a person aged 45-60 years with breast cancer.

J is TRBJ2-3 and V is TRBV28; TRBD2 agrees at 7 bases. Germline V gene data show CDR1 as MDHEN and CDR2 as SYDVKM. CDR3 size: 15 residues. After removal of 3 bases from V and 6 bases from J, the junction contained 9 bases not matched to a gene. In nucleotides, the CDR3 is TGTGCCAGCAGTTTCCAGCGGGGATTTCAGGATACGCAGTATTTT. Translation gives CASSFQRGFQDTQYF.

The CDR3 DNA reads TGTGCCAGCAGCTTAATCAGGGATGCGGATGGCTACACCTTC. Translating it yields CASSLIRDADGYTF. The genes are TRBV11-2 and TRBJ1-2; weak D call: TRBD1 (5 bases). Germline CDR1 is SGHAT and CDR2 is FQNNGV. Between the trimmed V and J ends, which lost 2 bases and 6 bases, there was a span of 13 bases. The CDR3 contains 14 residues.

The chain recombines TRBV28 with TRBJ1-4, with TRBD1 matching 9 bases. The CDR3 is 14 residues long. J gave up 8 bases and V 4 bases, and 5 bases lay outside the gene matches. CDR1 and CDR2 (germline): MDHEN, SYDVKM. CDR3 coding DNA: TGTGCCAGCAGTTCCGGGACAGGGCCCGAAAAACTGTTTTTT. This sequence encodes CASSSGTGPEKLFF.

The rearrangement joins TRBV7-9 to TRBJ2-7; 13 bases match TRBD2. V lost 5 bases, J lost 4 bases, and 8 bases stayed unmatched. Germline loops: CDR1 SEHNR, CDR2 FQNEAQ (reference sequence). The CDR3 spans 16 residues. The CDR3 sequence is CASSPRLAGGRYEQYF. The CDR3 bases are TGTGCCAGCAGCCCTAGACTAGCGGGGGGACGGTACGAGCAGTACTTC.

The gene calls are TRBV28 and TRBJ1-3, with a tentative D call TRBD1 (5 bases). From germline, CDR1 is MDHEN and CDR2 SYDVKM. The CDR3 has 16 amino acids. V was shortened by 3 bases and J by 0 bases, with 12 bases between the two germline ends. The DNA of the CDR3 is TGTGCCAGCAGTTTTGGCAGGGCGAGCTCTGGAAACACCATATATTTT. Translation gives CASSFGRASSGNTIYF.

The chain has TRBV6-6 and TRBJ2-1; TRBD1 matches at 10 bases. CDR1 and CDR2 from the germline V gene are MNHNY and SVGAGI (reference sequence). The CDR3 is made up of 14 amino acids. V lost 5 bases to trimming and J lost 6 bases; unmatched junction nucleotides: 4. CDR3 sequence: CASSNGDRGNEQFF. CDR3 nucleotides: TGTGCCAGCAGTAATGGGGACAGGGGCAATGAGCAGTTCTTC.

The chain joins TRBV6-5 to TRBJ1-1; D not certain. V lost 0 bases and J lost 11, with 16 bases in between. Germline values: CDR1 MNHEY, CDR2 SVGAGI. This CDR3 has 14 amino acids. Here the CDR3 DNA reads TGTGCCAGCAGTTACTCTCCTCCGGGAATCCTGGCTTTCTTT. This translates into CASSYSPPGILAFF.

V gene TRBV25-1 combines with J gene TRBJ2-5; perhaps TRBD1 as D (5 bases). Germline-derived CDR1 and CDR2 are MGHDK and SYGVNS. The CDR3 totals 15 residues. Trimming took off 3 bases at V and 2 bases at J, with 13 bases between the two ends. The CDR3 loop is CASSEHRISQETQYF. The CDR3 coding sequence is TGTGCCAGCAGTGAGCACAGGATTTCTCAAGAGACCCAGTACTTC.

The chain joins TRBV27 to TRBJ2-7, with 9 bases matching TRBD2. CDR3 length: 17 amino acids. The germline V gene has CDR1 MNHEY and CDR2 SMNVEV (reference sequence). Trimming took 6 bases from V and 0 from J; bases not matched to a gene: 12. Here the CDR3 reads CASSPVRGLATSYEQYF. The CDR3 nucleotides are TGTGCCAGCAGCCCCGTGAGAGGACTAGCGACCTCCTACGAGCAGTACTTC.

This CDR3 reads CASSTTAGNDYGYTF. The CDR3 coding sequence is TGCGCCAGCAGCACGACGGCAGGGAATGACTATGGCTACACCTTC. The chain links TRBV5-1 to TRBJ1-2, with a weak D call TRBD1 (5 bases). V lost 4 bases to trimming and J lost 3 bases, with 16 bases between them. This CDR3 is built from 15 residues. CDR1 SGHRS and CDR2 YFSETQ come from the germline V gene.

This clone has only a few counts. The chain couples TRBV5-1 to TRBJ1-2, with 9 bases fitting TRBD1. Germline lookup yields CDR1 SGHRS and CDR2 YFSETQ. The CDR3 loop spans 15 amino acids. The V and J ends lost 0 bases and 6 bases, in that order; junction bases with no gene match: 6. The CDR3 DNA reads as TGCGCCAGCAGCTTGGGGTCCGGACAGGGGCATGGCTACACCTTC. Amino acids: CASSLGSGQGHGYTF.

J is TRBJ2-3 and V is TRBV7-2; D gene ambiguous. Germline values: CDR1 SGHTA, CDR2 FQGNSA. Deletions cut 5 bases from V and 3 bases from J, with 9 bases between. The CDR3 consists of 13 residues. Here the CDR3 DNA reads TGTGCCAGCAGCCCCAAGTGGACAGATACGCAGTATTTT. Encoded protein: CASSPKWTDTQYF.

The V and J genes are TRBV4-3 and TRBJ1-6; D gene uncertain. The germline gives CDR1 LGHNA, CDR2 YSLEER. The CDR3 runs 18 residues. V was shortened by 1 base and J by 0 bases, with 13 bases between the two germline ends. The CDR3 bases are TGCGCCAGCAGCCAAGTACGTACAGAGAGCTCCTATAATTCACCCCTCCACTTT. Its protein product is CASSQVRTESSYNSPLHF.

V usage is TRBV21-1 and J usage is TRBJ2-3; the tabulated D call, TRBD1, remains unverified against the DNA. TRBV21-1 is a pseudogene segment. This CDR3 contains 15 residues. CDR3 sequence (DNA): TGTGCCAGCAGCATCACAGGGGGTAGCACAGATACGCAGTATTTT. This translates into CASSITGGSTDTQYF.

The gene calls are TRBV10-1 and TRBJ2-1; tentatively, D is TRBD2 (6 bases). Trimming removed 6 bases from V and 5 bases from J, with 14 bases in between. Germline V gene lookup returns CDR1 WNHNN and CDR2 SYGVQD (reference sequence). The CDR3 totals 14 residues. DNA for the CDR3: TGCGCCAGCAGCGGTGGCGGGACCGACAATGAGCAGTTCTTC. Translation gives CASSGGGTDNEQFF.

This clone appeared once. The J gene is TRBJ2-1, the V gene TRBV7-2; TRBD1 agrees at 7 bases. Looked up from germline, CDR1 is SGHTA and CDR2 is FQGNSA. This CDR3 contains 16 residues. V shed 4 bases and J 2 bases; nucleotides not matched to a gene: 8. The CDR3 DNA follows: TGTGCCAGCAGCTCCAAAGACAGGGCCACCTACAATGAGCAGTTCTTC. As protein: CASSSKDRATYNEQFF.

The chain has TRBV28 and TRBJ1-1; D remains ambiguous. CDR3 length equals 12 residues. CDR1 is MDHEN and CDR2 is SYDVKM in the germline V gene. The V gene lost 6 bases and the J gene lost 1 base, with 6 bases spanning the gap. As DNA, the CDR3 is TGTGCCAGCAGAGGGAGGAACACTGAAGCTTTCTTT. It is translated as CASRGRNTEAFF.

This clone was seen once. This chain joins TRBV5-1 and TRBJ2-3, with a weak D call TRBD1 (6 bases). Germline V gene lookup returns CDR1 SGHRS and CDR2 YFSETQ. The CDR3 has 15 amino acids. Trimming took off 4 bases at V and 0 bases at J, with 12 bases between the two ends. CDR3 sequence reads: CASSLTRGSTDTQYF. CDR3 DNA: TGCGCCAGCAGCCTCACTAGGGGGAGCACAGATACGCAGTATTTT.

This rearrangement joins TRBV5-1 to TRBJ2-2, with D maybe TRBD2 (6 bases). CDR3 length: 13 amino acids. CDR1 is SGHRS and CDR2 is YFSETQ in the germline V gene. V lost 6 bases and J 5 bases, leaving 11 bases between the germline ends. CDR3 DNA: TGCGCCAGCAACGTCCGGGGGACCGGGGAGCTGTTTTTT. This gives the protein CASNVRGTGELFF.

To note about this clone: A read error may account for a junction end that differs from germline. The chain uses TRBV7-7 and TRBJ2-5; D is possibly TRBD1 or TRBD2 (5 bases each). CDR3 length equals 16 residues. The V gene's germline CDR1 is SSHAT and CDR2 FNYEAQ (reference sequence). The CDR3 loop reads CASSLGGRGPPETQYF. In DNA form, the CDR3 reads TGTGCTAGCAGCTTGGGTGGCCGGGGCCCTCCAGAGACCCAGTACTTC.

This clone was found a few times. The rearrangement joins TRBV5-4 to TRBJ1-2; tentatively, D is TRBD1 (6 bases). The germline CDR1 and CDR2 sequences are SGHNT and YYREEE (reference sequence). The CDR3 length is 14 residues. The germline V and J ends were trimmed by 5 bases and 5 bases, with 16 bases remaining between them. Here the CDR3 reads CASSPGTRVYGYTF. The CDR3 nucleotides read TGTGCCAGCAGTCCTGGGACAAGGGTATATGGCTACACCTTC. The complete variable domain, with remaining parts taken from reference TRBV5-4 and TRBJ1-2, reads ETGVTQSPTHLIKTRGQQVTLRCSSQSGHNTVSWYQQALGQGPQFIFQYYREEENGRGNFPPRFSGLQFPNYSSELNVNALELDDSALYLCASSPGTRVYGYTFGSGTRLTVV.

This chain uses TRBV7-8 with TRBJ2-7; D may be TRBD1 (5 bases). In germline, CDR1 is SGHVS, CDR2 FQNEAQ. The CDR3 loop spans 16 amino acids. V shed 5 bases and J shed 5 bases, with 22 bases lying between them. Written as DNA, the CDR3 is TGTGCCAGCAGCCCAGGTTGGTTAGGGGCCCTCGACGAGCAGTACTTC. This sequence encodes CASSPGWLGALDEQYF.

This chain joins TRBV9 and TRBJ2-1; D not certain. Germline V CDR1 and CDR2: SGDLS, YYNGEE. Trimming took 0 bases from V and 5 from J, leaving 18 bases between them. The CDR3 runs 17 residues. The CDR3, as DNA: TGTGCCAGCAGCGTAGGAGGTAGTTGGGGAAAGGACAATGAGCAGTTCTTC. Translating gives CASSVGGSWGKDNEQFF.

The chain carries TRBV6-7 and TRBJ1-5; the match to TRBD1 covers 7 bases. TRBV6-7 is treated as an ORF (open reading frame) with a function not yet certain. V shed 0 bases, J shed 2 bases, and the junction held 13 bases outside the gene matches. The CDR3 runs to 19 residues. The CDR3 sequence: CASSYSRDRERNRNQPQHF. CDR3 nucleotide sequence: TGTGCCAGCAGTTACTCGAGGGACAGAGAGAGAAATCGCAATCAGCCCCAGCATTTT.

This chain joins TRBV9 and TRBJ2-2; maybe TRBD1 (7 bases). The V end lost 0 bases, the J end lost 0 bases, and 9 bases lay between the germline ends. Germline V gene sequence: CDR1 SGDLS, CDR2 YYNGEE. CDR3 length: 16 amino acids. CDR3 protein: CASSVGGTANTGELFF. DNA of the CDR3: TGTGCCAGCAGCGTAGGCGGGACAGCGAACACCGGGGAGCTGTTTTTT.

CDR3 in DNA: TGTGCCAGCAGTGATATGGGGCCGAAAAACTACGAGCAGTACTTC. Its protein is CASSDMGPKNYEQYF. V usage is TRBV2 and J usage is TRBJ2-7, with D possibly being TRBD1 (5 bases). The length of the CDR3 is 15 residues. The germline V gene encodes CDR1 SNHLY and CDR2 FYNNEI. The V gene lost 3 bases and the J gene lost 3 bases, with 15 bases spanning the gap.